This record covers a single T cell receptor beta chain. Here immunoSEQ multiplex PCR was the method, and the copy in TCRdb shows in-frame clones only, minus some. Here the sample spans about 210,000 clones, around 85% being singletons. These data originate in a study of blood T cell repertoires in COVID-19. Study in general: The study drew acute and convalescent COVID-19 samples from the United States, Italy and Spain.

The CDR3 length is 18 residues. Trimming pared 2 bases from V and 4 bases from J, leaving 21 bases between. CDR1 and CDR2 (germline): MDHEN, SYDVKM. This TCR was sampled from a man between 35 and 55 years old with acute or convalescent COVID-19. Sequencing used peripheral blood. The chain carries TRBV28 and TRBJ1-3, with TRBD1 as a possible D gene (6 bases). The CDR3 here is CASSLPGGSWTVGNTIYF. DNA for the CDR3: TGTGCCAGCAGTTTACCTGGAGGAAGTTGGACAGTAGGAAACACCATATATTTT.